This entry describes one TCR beta chain. Antigen unknown. The germline V gene has CDR1 LNHDA and CDR2 SQIVND (reference sequence). V gave up 11 bases and J gave up 1 base, with 14 bases separating them. The CDR3 is 14 residues long. This specimen belongs to a study of regulatory T cells in long-lasting Graves disease. Study findings and constraints: Only peripheral blood was studied, not thyroid tissue. Sample size, which was small, may have reduced accuracy.

Time point defined: persistent/refractory GD, antithyroid drugs over 5 years with positive TRAb. With RNA extracted from PBMCs as input, the TCR library was made. Researchers made TCR beta libraries by using iRepertoire HTBI primers and running Arm-PCR on CDR3 regions. TCRdb analysed the multiplex PCR reads with MiXCR anew, one entry per CDR3 protein. Of about 660,000 distinct CDR3 sequences in the sample, around 32% were seen once. The V call is TRBV19, the J call TRBJ2-2; a possible D gene is TRBD1 (5 bases). The TCR originated in a female donor with Graves disease. This specimen consisted of peripheral blood mononuclear cells (PBMCs), obtained when the disease was refractory, from a patient treated with antithyroid drugs. The CDR3 loop is CACHRQGNTGELFF. The CDR3 DNA reads TGTGCCTGCCACAGGCAGGGGAACACCGGGGAGCTGTTTTTT.